Listed here are 26 T cell receptor beta chains from one sample, sequenced in a study of cytomegalovirus exposure and HLA in healthy donors. This PCR relied on a set of 60 Vbeta primers and 13 Jbeta primers. The protocol was immunoSEQ multiplex PCR, while the TCRdb copy is restricted to in-frame clones and leaves out a portion. In the table there are around 210,000 clones, 79% of which are singletons. The sample consisted of PBMCs. The receptors come from a man aged 45-60 years in good health and CMV-seronegative.

This clone came up once. V usage is TRBV6-5 and J usage is TRBJ2-1; possible D gene TRBD2, 6 bases. The CDR3 loop spans 13 amino acids. Germline V gene sequence: CDR1 MNHEY, CDR2 SVGAGI. Trimming removed 2 bases from V and 9 bases from J, with 11 bases in between. The CDR3 sequence is CASSYRTGSEQFF. The CDR3 nucleotides read TGTGCCAGCAGTTACCGGACCGGGAGTGAGCAGTTCTTC.

The rearrangement links TRBV5-1 to TRBJ1-2; no clear D gene. There are 14 residues in the CDR3. Deletions cut 0 bases from V and 8 bases from J, with 14 bases between. Germline CDR1 and CDR2: SGHRS and YFSETQ. This chain's CDR3 is CASSLGQARMGYTF. DNA of the CDR3: TGCGCCAGCAGCTTGGGTCAGGCCCGAATGGGCTACACCTTC.

This clone was detected once. The chain carries TRBV5-4 and TRBJ2-5, with 10 nucleotides matching TRBD1. This CDR3 has 15 amino acids. The V and J ends lost 7 bases and 2 bases, in that order; junction bases with no gene match: 8. Germline lookup yields CDR1 SGHNT and CDR2 YYREEE (reference sequence). The DNA for the CDR3 is TGTGCCAGCGGGACAGGGGCCCCAGGACAAGAGACCCAGTACTTC. This sequence encodes CASGTGAPGQETQYF.

The chain carries TRBV18 and TRBJ1-1, with D uncertain. V dropped 1 base and J dropped 0 bases, with 12 bases sitting between them. The CDR3 totals 16 residues. Germline lookup yields CDR1 KGHSH and CDR2 LQKENI. The CDR3 here is CASSPQKNTLNTEAFF. For the CDR3, the DNA is TGTGCCAGCTCACCACAAAAGAACACCTTGAACACTGAAGCTTTCTTT. The variable domain in full, with the rest retrieved from reference TRBV18 and TRBJ1-1, is NAGVMQNPRHLVRRRGQEARLRCSPMKGHSHVYWYRQLPEEGLKFMVYLQKENIIDESGMPKERFSAEFPKEGPSILRIQQVVRGDSAAYFCASSPQKNTLNTEAFFGQGTRLTVV.

V usage is TRBV11-1 and J usage is TRBJ2-1; TRBD1 is a possible D gene (6 bases). Germline V gene sequence: CDR1 SGHAT, CDR2 FQDESV (reference sequence). Trimming removed 5 bases from V and 7 bases from J, with 21 bases in between. The CDR3 is made up of 16 amino acids. The CDR3: CASSPAGWGRLNEQFF. CDR3 nucleotides: TGTGCCAGCAGCCCCGCAGGTTGGGGGCGATTGAATGAGCAGTTCTTC.

This chain uses TRBV2 with TRBJ1-1; D call uncertain. The V gene's germline CDR1 is SNHLY and CDR2 FYNNEI. The germline V and J ends were trimmed by 5 bases and 4 bases, with 11 bases remaining between them. This CDR3 comprises 13 residues. DNA for the CDR3: TGTGCCAGCAGTATCCCAGAGGGCACTGAAGCTTTCTTT. Protein product: CASSIPEGTEAFF.

The V and J genes are TRBV6-5 and TRBJ2-3; no definite D call. Germline lookup yields CDR1 MNHEY and CDR2 SVGAGI. This CDR3 spans 15 amino acids. V was pared by 6 bases and J by 0 bases, with 13 bases between. The CDR3 DNA is TGTGCCAGCAGGGATCGAATGACTAGCACAGATACGCAGTATTTT. Encoded protein: CASRDRMTSTDTQYF.

The chain couples TRBV7-6 to TRBJ2-1, with D unclear. The V gene's germline CDR1 is SGHVS and CDR2 FNYEAQ. CDR3 length: 14 amino acids. The ends were cut back, 5 bases at V and 7 bases at J, with 15 bases in the middle. CDR3 sequence: CASSLQTPENEQFF. Written as DNA, the CDR3 is TGTGCCAGCAGCCTTCAAACCCCGGAGAATGAGCAGTTCTTC.

This chain joins TRBV5-1 and TRBJ2-2; D might be TRBD2 (6 bases). Germline-derived CDR1 and CDR2 are SGHRS and YFSETQ. V gave up 6 bases and J gave up 1 base, with 13 bases separating them. The CDR3 runs 15 residues. The CDR3 nucleotides read TGCGCCAGCAAATCTAGCGAACTGAACACCGGGGAGCTGTTTTTT. Translating it yields CASKSSELNTGELFF.

The genes are TRBV29-1 and TRBJ2-7; D is uncertain. Germline assignment: CDR1 SQVTM and CDR2 ANQGSEA. Trimming removed 5 bases at V and 5 bases at J, with 10 bases between. This CDR3 is built from 11 residues. The CDR3 reads CSVWAIHEQYF. In DNA form, the CDR3 reads TGCAGCGTTTGGGCAATCCACGAGCAGTACTTC.

The chain couples TRBV10-1 to TRBJ2-5; D gene uncertain. Germline V gene sequence: CDR1 WNHNN, CDR2 SYGVQD (reference sequence). CDR3 size: 14 residues. Trimming took 0 bases from V and 2 from J, leaving 7 bases between them. CDR3 residues: CASSESSRQETQYF. In nucleotides, the CDR3 is TGCGCCAGCAGTGAGTCGTCACGGCAAGAGACCCAGTACTTC.

The chain uses TRBV6-6 and TRBJ1-5; D remains ambiguous. This CDR3 is 12 amino acids long. Trimming removed 2 bases at V and 6 bases at J, with 5 bases between. Germline CDR1 is MNHNY and CDR2 is SVGAGI (reference sequence). The chain's CDR3 is CASSYVAQPQHF. DNA of the CDR3: TGTGCCAGCAGTTACGTAGCTCAGCCCCAGCATTTT.

This chain uses TRBV4-1 with TRBJ1-5, with 7 nucleotides matching TRBD1. Per germline, CDR1 MGHRA and CDR2 YSYEKL. The V and J ends lost 1 base and 6 bases, in that order; junction bases with no gene match: 6. The length of the CDR3 is 15 residues. The CDR3 nucleotides read TGCGCCAGCAGCCAAGTTGACAGGGAAAGTCAGCCCCAGCATTTT. This sequence encodes CASSQVDRESQPQHF.

The chain's CDR3 is CASSRTGINQPQHF. The CDR3 DNA sequence: TGTGCCAGCAGTCGGACAGGGATCAATCAGCCCCAGCATTTT. This chain links TRBV6-5 with TRBJ1-5; 8 bases fit TRBD1. The CDR3 is made up of 14 amino acids. The germline V gene has CDR1 MNHEY and CDR2 SVGAGI. The trim removed 5 bases at V and 3 bases at J, leaving 3 bases unmatched.

This clone was seen more than once but under ten times. The V call is TRBV27, the J call TRBJ1-5; D uncertain. CDR3 size: 14 residues. Trimming took off 5 bases at V and 4 bases at J, with 12 bases between the two ends. CDR1 is MNHEY and CDR2 is SMNVEV in the germline V gene (reference sequence). The CDR3 DNA follows: TGTGCCAGCAGTCTAGGACTGGAGAATCAGCCCCAGCATTTT. Residues: CASSLGLENQPQHF.

This rearrangement joins TRBV10-3 to TRBJ2-3, with 7 bases matching TRBD1. The germline V gene has CDR1 ENHRY and CDR2 SYGVKD. The trim removed 5 bases at V and 0 bases at J, leaving 11 bases unmatched. This CDR3 has 17 residues. The CDR3 here is CAISPDQGVPSTDTQYF. The CDR3 nucleotides are TGTGCCATCAGTCCAGACCAGGGGGTTCCGAGCACAGATACGCAGTATTTT.

V is TRBV18 and J is TRBJ2-3, with D hard to call. Trimming removed 3 bases at V and 5 bases at J, with 9 bases between. The CDR3 sequence is 13 residues long. The germline gives CDR1 KGHSH, CDR2 LQKENI. The chain's CDR3 is CASSPPTVDTQYF. CDR3 DNA: TGTGCCAGCTCACCGCCTACGGTAGATACGCAGTATTTT.

This clone came up once. J is TRBJ1-5 and V is TRBV4-1, with TRBD1 identical over 10 bases. Germline CDR1 is MGHRA and CDR2 is YSYEKL. The length of the CDR3 is 16 residues. J gave up 6 bases and V 1 base, and 6 bases lay outside the gene matches. CDR3 bases: TGCGCCAGCAGCCAAGGGCCCGGGACAGGGGTTCAGCCCCAGCATTTT. This encodes CASSQGPGTGVQPQHF.

V is TRBV19 and J is TRBJ2-3; 9 bases are shared with TRBD2. The CDR3 consists of 15 residues. Losses at the gene ends were 7 bases for V and 6 bases for J; bases not matched to a gene: 11. Germline assignment: CDR1 LNHDA and CDR2 SQIVND (reference sequence). The CDR3 sequence is CASNPNSGRVDTQYF. DNA for the CDR3: TGTGCCAGTAATCCCAATAGCGGGAGAGTTGATACGCAGTATTTT.

This clone was counted only a few times. This chain connects TRBV9 to TRBJ2-1; D possibly corresponds to TRBD2 (6 bases). The ends were cut back, 0 bases at V and 6 bases at J, with 13 bases in the middle. The CDR3 contains 15 residues. CDR1 and CDR2 from the germline V gene are SGDLS and YYNGEE. The CDR3 bases are TGTGCCAGCAGCGTAGGGACTACCCTTTTCAATGAGCAGTTCTTC. Residues: CASSVGTTLFNEQFF.

The chain uses TRBV10-2 and TRBJ1-1; D possibly corresponds to TRBD1 (6 bases). CDR3 length: 14 residues. Per germline, CDR1 WSHSY and CDR2 SAAADI. The V gene lost 8 bases and the J gene lost 1 base, with 14 bases spanning the gap. DNA of the CDR3: TGCGCCAGCCGAAACTACAGGGAGAACACTGAAGCTTTCTTT. Residues: CASRNYRENTEAFF.

This clone appeared a few times. This sequence joins TRBV5-1 and TRBJ2-1; 8 bases line up with TRBD1. The CDR3 contains 15 residues. The germline gives CDR1 SGHRS, CDR2 YFSETQ. Germline trimming cut 0 bases from V and 5 bases from J; bases unmatched to any gene: 4. CDR3 loop: CASSLASTGDNEQFF. The CDR3 nucleotides are TGCGCCAGCAGCTTGGCCTCGACAGGGGACAATGAGCAGTTCTTC.

This clone was seen only a few times. This sequence joins TRBV7-9 and TRBJ1-2; perhaps TRBD1 as D (6 bases). V was shortened by 3 bases and J by 1 base, with 12 bases between the two germline ends. Germline CDR1 and CDR2: SEHNR and FQNEAQ (reference sequence). The length of the CDR3 is 15 residues. CDR3 sequence (DNA): TGTGCCAGCAGCTTCTCGACAGGCTTTAACTATGGCTACACCTTC. Encoded protein: CASSFSTGFNYGYTF.

The rearrangement uses TRBV4-1 and TRBJ2-3, with 9 bases matching TRBD2. The V segment lost 4 bases and the J segment 1 base; nucleotides outside the gene matches: 6. This CDR3 is 16 amino acids long. Germline values: CDR1 MGHRA, CDR2 YSYEKL. The CDR3 nucleotides are TGCGCCAGCAGCCTCGAGCGGGAGGCACGCACAGATACGCAGTATTTT. Amino acids: CASSLEREARTDTQYF.

This clone was counted a few times. The chain uses TRBV5-1 and TRBJ1-2; D may be TRBD1 (5 bases). Between the trimmed V and J ends, which lost 4 bases and 5 bases, there was a span of 18 bases. The CDR3 runs 15 residues. Germline-derived CDR1 and CDR2 are SGHRS and YFSETQ. CDR3 protein: CASSPSAGGGYGYTF. For the CDR3, the DNA is TGCGCCAGCAGCCCCAGTGCCGGGGGTGGATATGGCTACACCTTC.

The CDR3 loop is CASSLDLAGGHEQFF. The CDR3 nucleotides are TGTGCCAGCAGCTTGGATCTAGCGGGAGGCCATGAGCAGTTCTTC. This chain connects TRBV5-4 to TRBJ2-1; 11 nucleotides line up with TRBD2. V was pared by 0 bases and J by 8 bases, with 4 bases of the junction left unmatched. Germline-derived CDR1 and CDR2 are SGHNT and YYREEE (reference sequence). This CDR3 has 15 residues.